Sequencing of this TCR beta chain was carried out in a study of T cell repertoires in cytomegalovirus infection. About the research overall: Matching HLA type and CMV infection were both indicated by public TCR beta signatures.

Germline lookup yields CDR1 LGHNA and CDR2 YSLEER. The length of the CDR3 is 14 residues. V shed 1 base and J 13 bases; nucleotides not matched to a gene: 11. A remark on this clonotype: Its antigen is not identified.

TCRdb independently ran MiXCR on the reads; one entry per CDR3 protein. Counted here are fewer than 650,000 distinct CDR3 sequences, roughly 42% occurring once; the ten biggest clones make up about half. This receptor was obtained from a human donor in good health (CMV status not recorded). Some clones in this sample may be carry-over from other donors' samples. The V and J genes are TRBV4-3 and TRBJ2-5, with TRBD2 identical over 8 bases. The specimen was cultured PBMCs, collected from culture after CMV antigen stimulation. In nucleotides, the CDR3 is TGCGCCAGCAGCCAAGGCACTAGCGGCCCCCCAGGGTACTTC. This translates into CASSQGTSGPPGYF.